This TCR beta chain was recorded in a study of blood T cell repertoires in COVID-19. TCRdb's table, derived via immunoSEQ multiplex PCR, lists solely in-frame clones and lacks some. The sample consists of 260,000 or so clones, roughly four fifths of them appearing once. This CDR3 is built from 14 residues. Trimming stripped 4 bases from V and 4 bases from J, with 13 bases between. In germline, CDR1 is SGHDN, CDR2 FVKESK. This TCR came from a woman in her 70s with acute or convalescent COVID-19. The sequenced sample was peripheral blood. This chain connects TRBV14 to TRBJ1-1, with a weak D call TRBD1 (5 bases). CDR3 loop: CASSPQAGGTEAFF. CDR3 nucleotide sequence: TGTGCCAGCAGCCCCCAGGCGGGGGGCACTGAAGCTTTCTTT.